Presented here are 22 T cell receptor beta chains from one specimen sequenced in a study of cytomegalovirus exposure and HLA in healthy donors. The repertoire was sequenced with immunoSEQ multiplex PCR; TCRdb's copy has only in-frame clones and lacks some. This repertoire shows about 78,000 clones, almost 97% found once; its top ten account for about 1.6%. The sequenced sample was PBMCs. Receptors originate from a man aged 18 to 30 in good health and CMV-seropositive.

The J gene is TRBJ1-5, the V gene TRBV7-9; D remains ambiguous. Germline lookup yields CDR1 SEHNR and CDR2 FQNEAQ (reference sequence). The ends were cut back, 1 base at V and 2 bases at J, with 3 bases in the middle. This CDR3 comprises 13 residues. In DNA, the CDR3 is TGTGCCAGCAGCTTAGAGCGCAATCAGCCCCAGCATTTT. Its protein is CASSLERNQPQHF.

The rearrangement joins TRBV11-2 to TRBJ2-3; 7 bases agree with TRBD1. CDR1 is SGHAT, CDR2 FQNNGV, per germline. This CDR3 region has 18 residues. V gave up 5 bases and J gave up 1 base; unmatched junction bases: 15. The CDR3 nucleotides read TGTGCCAGCAGCCCGACAGGGTTTGGCCTCCTTCGCACAGATACGCAGTATTTT. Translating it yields CASSPTGFGLLRTDTQYF.

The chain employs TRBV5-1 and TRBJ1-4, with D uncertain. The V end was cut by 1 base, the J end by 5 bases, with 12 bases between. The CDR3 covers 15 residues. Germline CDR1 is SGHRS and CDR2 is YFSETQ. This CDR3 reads CASSLSGSQNEKLFF. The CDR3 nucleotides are TGCGCCAGCAGCTTGTCAGGATCCCAAAATGAAAAACTGTTTTTT.

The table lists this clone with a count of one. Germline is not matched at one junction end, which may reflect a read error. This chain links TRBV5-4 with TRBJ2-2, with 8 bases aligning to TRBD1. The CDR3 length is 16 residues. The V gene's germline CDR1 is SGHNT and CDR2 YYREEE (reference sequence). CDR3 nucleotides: TGTGCCAGCAGCGATCGACAGGGGTTGAACACCTGGGAGCTGTTTTTT. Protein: CASSDRQGLNTWELFF.

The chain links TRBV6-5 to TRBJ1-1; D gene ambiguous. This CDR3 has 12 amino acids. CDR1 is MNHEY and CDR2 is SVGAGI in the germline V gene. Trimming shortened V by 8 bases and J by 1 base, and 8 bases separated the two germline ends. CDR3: CASFEGNTEAFF. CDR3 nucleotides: TGTGCCAGCTTTGAGGGGAACACTGAAGCTTTCTTT.

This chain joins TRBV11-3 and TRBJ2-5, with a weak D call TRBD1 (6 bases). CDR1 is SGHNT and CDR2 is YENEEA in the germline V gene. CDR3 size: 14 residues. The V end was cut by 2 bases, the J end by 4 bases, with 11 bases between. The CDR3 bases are TGTGCCAGCAGCTTAAACAGGGACGGAGAGACCCAGTACTTC. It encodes CASSLNRDGETQYF.

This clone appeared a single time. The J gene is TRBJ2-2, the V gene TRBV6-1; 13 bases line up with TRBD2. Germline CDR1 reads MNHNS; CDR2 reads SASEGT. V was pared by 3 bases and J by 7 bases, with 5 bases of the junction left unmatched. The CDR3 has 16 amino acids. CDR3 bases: TGTGCCAGCAGTGAGGGACTAGCGGGACCGGGCGGGGAGCTGTTTTTT. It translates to CASSEGLAGPGGELFF.

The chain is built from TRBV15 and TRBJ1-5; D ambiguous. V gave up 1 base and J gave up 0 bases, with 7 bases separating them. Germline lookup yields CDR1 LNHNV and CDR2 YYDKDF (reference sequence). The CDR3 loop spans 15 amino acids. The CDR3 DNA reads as TGTGCCACCAGCAGAGGGCCTGATAGCAATCAGCCCCAGCATTTT. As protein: CATSRGPDSNQPQHF.

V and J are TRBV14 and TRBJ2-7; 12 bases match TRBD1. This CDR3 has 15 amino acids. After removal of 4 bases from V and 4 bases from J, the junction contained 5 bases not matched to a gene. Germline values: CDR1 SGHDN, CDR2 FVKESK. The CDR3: CASSRGTGGFYEQYF. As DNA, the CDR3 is TGTGCCAGCAGCCGAGGGACAGGGGGCTTTTACGAGCAGTACTTC.

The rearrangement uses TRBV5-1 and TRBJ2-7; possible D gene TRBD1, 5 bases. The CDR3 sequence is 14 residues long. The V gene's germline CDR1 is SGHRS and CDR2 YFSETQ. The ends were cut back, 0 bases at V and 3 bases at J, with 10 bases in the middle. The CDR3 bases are TGCGCCAGCAGCTTGGAAGTCGGACACTACGAGCAGTACTTC. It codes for CASSLEVGHYEQYF.

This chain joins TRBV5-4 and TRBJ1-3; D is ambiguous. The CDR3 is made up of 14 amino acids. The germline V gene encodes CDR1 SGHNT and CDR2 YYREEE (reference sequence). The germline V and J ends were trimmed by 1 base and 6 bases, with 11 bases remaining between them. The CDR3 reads CASSLFGFENTIYF. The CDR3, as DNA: TGTGCCAGCAGCTTGTTCGGGTTTGAAAACACCATATATTTT. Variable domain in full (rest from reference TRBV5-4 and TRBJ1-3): ETGVTQSPTHLIKTRGQQVTLRCSSQSGHNTVSWYQQALGQGPQFIFQYYREEENGRGNFPPRFSGLQFPNYSSELNVNALELDDSALYLCASSLFGFENTIYFGEGSWLTVV.

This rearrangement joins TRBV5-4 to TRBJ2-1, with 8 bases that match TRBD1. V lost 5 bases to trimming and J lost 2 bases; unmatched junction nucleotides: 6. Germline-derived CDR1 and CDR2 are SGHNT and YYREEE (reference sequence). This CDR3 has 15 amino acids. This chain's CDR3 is CASSWTGSTYNEQFF. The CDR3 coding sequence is TGTGCCAGCAGTTGGACAGGGAGCACCTACAATGAGCAGTTCTTC.

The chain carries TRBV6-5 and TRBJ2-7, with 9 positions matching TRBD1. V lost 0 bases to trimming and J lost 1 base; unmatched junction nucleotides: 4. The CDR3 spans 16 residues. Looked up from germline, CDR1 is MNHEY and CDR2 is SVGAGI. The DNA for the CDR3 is TGTGCCAGCAGTTACTCGTGGACAGGGGCGTCCTACGAGCAGTACTTC. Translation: CASSYSWTGASYEQYF.

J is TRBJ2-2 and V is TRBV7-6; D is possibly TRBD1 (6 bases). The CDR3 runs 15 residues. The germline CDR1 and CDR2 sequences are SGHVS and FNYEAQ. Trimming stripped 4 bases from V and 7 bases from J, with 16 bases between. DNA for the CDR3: TGTGCCAGCAGCTCCCTGGACAGTAAGCACGGGGAGCTGTTTTTT. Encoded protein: CASSSLDSKHGELFF.

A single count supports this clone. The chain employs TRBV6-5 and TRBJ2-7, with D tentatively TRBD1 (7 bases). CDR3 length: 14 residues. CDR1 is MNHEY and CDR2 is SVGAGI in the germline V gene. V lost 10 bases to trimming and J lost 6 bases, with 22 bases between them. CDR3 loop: CATFQGGASGEQYF. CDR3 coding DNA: TGTGCCACCTTCCAGGGGGGAGCTTCTGGCGAGCAGTACTTC.

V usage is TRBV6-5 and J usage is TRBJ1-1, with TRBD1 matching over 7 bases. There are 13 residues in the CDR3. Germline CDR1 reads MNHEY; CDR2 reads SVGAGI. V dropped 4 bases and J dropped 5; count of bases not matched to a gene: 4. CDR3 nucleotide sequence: TGTGCCAGCAGTTGGACAGGTCGGACTGAAGCTTTCTTT. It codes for CASSWTGRTEAFF.

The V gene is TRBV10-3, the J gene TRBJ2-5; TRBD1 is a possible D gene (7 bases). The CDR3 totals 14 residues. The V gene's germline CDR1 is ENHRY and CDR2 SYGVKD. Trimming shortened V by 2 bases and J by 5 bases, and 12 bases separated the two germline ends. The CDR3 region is CAISEGGGDETQYF. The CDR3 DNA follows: TGTGCCATCAGTGAGGGAGGGGGCGATGAGACCCAGTACTTC.

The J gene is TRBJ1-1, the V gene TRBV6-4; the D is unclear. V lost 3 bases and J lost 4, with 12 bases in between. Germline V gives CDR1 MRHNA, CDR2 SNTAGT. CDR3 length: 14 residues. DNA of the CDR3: TGTGCCAGCAGTGATGAGGCCGCAACCACTGAAGCTTTCTTT. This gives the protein CASSDEAATTEAFF.

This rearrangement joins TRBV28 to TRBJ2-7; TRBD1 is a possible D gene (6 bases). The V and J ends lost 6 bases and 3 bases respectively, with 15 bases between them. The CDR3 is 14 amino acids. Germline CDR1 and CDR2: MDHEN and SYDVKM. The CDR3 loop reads CASRGALPYYEQYF. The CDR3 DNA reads TGTGCCAGCAGGGGGGCCTTACCCTACTACGAGCAGTACTTC.

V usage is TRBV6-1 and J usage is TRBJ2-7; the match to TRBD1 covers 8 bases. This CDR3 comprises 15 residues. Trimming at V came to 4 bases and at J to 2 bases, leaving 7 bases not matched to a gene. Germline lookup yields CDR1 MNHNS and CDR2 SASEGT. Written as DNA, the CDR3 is TGTGCCAGCAGTGGATTCGGGACAGGTGCCTACGAGCAGTACTTC. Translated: CASSGFGTGAYEQYF.

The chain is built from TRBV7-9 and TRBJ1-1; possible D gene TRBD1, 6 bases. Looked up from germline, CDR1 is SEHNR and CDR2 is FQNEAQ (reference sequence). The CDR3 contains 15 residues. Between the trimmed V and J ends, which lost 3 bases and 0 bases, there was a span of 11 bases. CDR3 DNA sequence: TGTGCCAGCAGCTTTCCGGGACAAATGAACACTGAAGCTTTCTTT. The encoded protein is CASSFPGQMNTEAFF.

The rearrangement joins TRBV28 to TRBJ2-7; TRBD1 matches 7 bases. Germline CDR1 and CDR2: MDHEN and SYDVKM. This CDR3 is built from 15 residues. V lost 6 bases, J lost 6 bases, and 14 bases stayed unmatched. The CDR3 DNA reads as TGTGCCAGCAGCTTACTCCGGGACAGCGTTAGCGAGCAGTACTTC. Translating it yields CASSLLRDSVSEQYF. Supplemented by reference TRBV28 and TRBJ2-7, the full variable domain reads DVKVTQSSRYLVKRTGEKVFLECVQDMDHENMFWYRQDPGLGLRLIYFSYDVKMKEKGDIPEGYSVSREKKERFSLILESASTNQTSMYLCASSLLRDSVSEQYFGPGTRLTVT.